This T cell receptor beta chain was retrieved from a study of blood T cell repertoires in COVID-19. Overall study context: Sites across the United States, Italy and Spain contributed samples from acute and convalescent COVID-19. PBMCs, B-cell-depleted T cells, or T cells were the source of the cDNA or gDNA that made up the material.

J gave up 6 bases and V 6 bases, and 8 bases lay outside the gene matches. The CDR3 is 13 residues long. Germline V gene sequence: CDR1 SQVTM, CDR2 ANQGSEA. Under the authors' procedure: Amplification of reference gene primers provided the estimated nucleated cell counts. TCRdb's table, derived via immunoSEQ multiplex PCR, lists solely in-frame clones and lacks some. V and J calls plus clone size are reproduced from that table; the DNA served to infer D and trimming. Of around 68,000 clones in the sample, approximately 79% were seen once. Sequencing was carried out using peripheral blood. The clonotype comes from a woman in her forties or fifties with acute or convalescent COVID-19. The rearrangement uses TRBV29-1 and TRBJ2-1; 7 nucleotides match TRBD1. The CDR3 protein is CSVQGDPFNEQFF. The CDR3 bases are TGCAGCGTCCAGGGGGATCCTTTCAATGAGCAGTTCTTC.